The 20 T cell receptor beta chains presented below share a single source sample, sequenced in a study of OX40 agonist ivuxolimab in advanced cancers. Repertoires were generated with immunoSEQ multiplex PCR, while TCRdb's copy carries only in-frame clones and drops some. Altogether some 8,000 clones are present, about 81% being singletons, with the ten largest covering roughly 15%. The sample consisted of CD4+ or CD8+ T cells sorted from blood, taken in a trial of the OX40 agonist ivuxolimab. The receptor set was obtained from an adult with an advanced solid tumor such as melanoma, head and neck, liver or kidney cancer.

This clone is labeled as medium-sized (0.01 to 0.1%). The genes are TRBV2 and TRBJ2-7; D remains ambiguous. Germline V gene sequence: CDR1 SNHLY, CDR2 FYNNEI. Trimming removed 3 bases from V and 7 bases from J, with 4 bases in between. The CDR3 covers 10 residues. CDR3 sequence (DNA): TGTGCCAGCAGTGATGGAGAGCAGTACTTC. It specifies CASSDGEQYF.

This rearrangement joins TRBV4-1 to TRBJ1-2, with D uncertain. Per the germline V gene, CDR1 is MGHRA and CDR2 is YSYEKL. The length of the CDR3 is 13 residues. Trimming removed 0 bases from V and 4 bases from J, with 6 bases in between. The chain's CDR3 is CASSQEGPYGYTF. Here the CDR3 DNA reads TGCGCCAGCAGCCAAGAAGGGCCCTATGGCTACACCTTC.

V gene TRBV4-3 combines with J gene TRBJ2-2, with D perhaps TRBD2 (5 bases). Trimming left V 4 bases short and J 5 bases short, with 11 bases between. This CDR3 has 14 residues. Germline V gene data show CDR1 as LGHNA and CDR2 as YSLEER. The CDR3 sequence: CASSRESRTGELFF. CDR3 nucleotide sequence: TGCGCCAGCAGCCGGGAGTCACGGACCGGGGAGCTGTTTTTT.

This clone was counted a few times. V usage is TRBV28 and J usage is TRBJ2-3, with D possibly TRBD1 on 6 matching bases. Trimming took 5 bases from V and 2 from J, leaving 11 bases between them. The CDR3 totals 14 residues. The germline gives CDR1 MDHEN, CDR2 SYDVKM. The CDR3 DNA sequence: TGTGCCAGCAGTCTCGACAGGATCACAGATACGCAGTATTTT. Protein product: CASSLDRITDTQYF.

Concerning this clone itself: Its ends do not fully match the called genes, so a read error is possible. The rearrangement joins TRBV15 to TRBJ2-4; TRBD2 matches 10 bases. CDR3 length: 14 residues. Per germline, CDR1 LNHNV and CDR2 YYDKDF (reference sequence). The chain's CDR3 is CATGRLAGENIQYF. The CDR3 DNA reads as TGTGCCACCGGCAGGCTAGCGGGAGAAAACATTCAGTACTTC.

The chain is built from TRBV7-2 and TRBJ2-4; D gene uncertain. V was clipped by 2 bases and J by 0 bases, with 8 bases between them. Germline assignment: CDR1 SGHTA and CDR2 FQGNSA. There are 15 residues in the CDR3. The CDR3 sequence is CASSLITLAKNIQYF. The CDR3 nucleotides read TGTGCCAGCAGCTTAATAACCCTAGCCAAAAACATTCAGTACTTC.

CDR3 loop: CASSLSRTDTQYF. In nucleotides, the CDR3 is TGTGCCAGCAGCCTCTCCCGTACAGATACGCAGTATTTT. This chain links TRBV9 with TRBJ2-3; D unresolved. V was shortened by 4 bases and J by 3 bases, with 9 bases between the two germline ends. Germline V CDR1 and CDR2: SGDLS, YYNGEE. The CDR3 contains 13 residues.

V is TRBV28 and J is TRBJ1-6; 9 bases are a match to TRBD1. The CDR3 loop spans 16 amino acids. The J segment lost 2 bases and the V segment lost 6 bases, leaving 5 bases of the junction unmatched. The germline V gene encodes CDR1 MDHEN and CDR2 SYDVKM. This CDR3 reads CASRMTGGAYNSPLHF. In DNA form, the CDR3 reads TGTGCCAGCAGGATGACAGGGGGAGCCTATAATTCACCCCTCCACTTT.

The rearrangement joins TRBV6-5 to TRBJ1-5, with D perhaps matching TRBD1 (6 bases). Germline loops: CDR1 MNHEY, CDR2 SVGAGI. The CDR3 covers 15 residues. The ends were cut back, 0 bases at V and 9 bases at J, with 15 bases in the middle. CDR3 amino acids: CASSYSPGGKSPQHF. The CDR3 region has the DNA TGTGCCAGCAGTTACTCCCCGGGGGGCAAATCGCCCCAGCATTTT.

The table lists this clone with a few counts. The rearrangement links TRBV27 to TRBJ2-7; D possibly corresponds to TRBD2 (6 bases). The ends were cut back, 5 bases at V and 2 bases at J, with 16 bases in the middle. The CDR3 runs 15 residues. Looked up from germline, CDR1 is MNHEY and CDR2 is SMNVEV (reference sequence). The CDR3 protein is CASSHKEGRAYEQYF. CDR3 coding DNA: TGTGCCAGCAGTCACAAGGAGGGGCGCGCCTACGAGCAGTACTTC.

This clone is categorized as large. The V call is TRBV5-5, the J call TRBJ2-7; D is uncertain. In germline, CDR1 is SGHKS, CDR2 YYEKEE (reference sequence). The CDR3 contains 11 residues. The V end lost 4 bases, the J end lost 12 bases, and 14 bases lay between the germline ends. CDR3: CASSRLQIRYF. CDR3 sequence (DNA): TGTGCCAGCAGCCGACTCCAGATTAGGTACTTC. Full variable domain (rest looked up from reference TRBV5-5 and TRBJ2-7): DAGVTQSPTHLIKTRGQQVTLRCSPISGHKSVSWYQQVLGQGPQFIFQYYEKEERGRGNFPDRFSARQFPNYSSELNVNALLLGDSALYLCASSRLQIRYFGPGTRLTVT.

The chain has TRBV2 and TRBJ1-1; possible D gene TRBD1, 5 bases. CDR1 SNHLY and CDR2 FYNNEI come from the germline V gene. Trimming took 7 bases from V and 10 from J, leaving 13 bases between them. CDR3 size: 11 residues. The CDR3 region is CASMAQGRAFF. DNA for the CDR3: TGTGCCAGCATGGCGCAGGGTAGAGCTTTCTTT.

The genes are TRBV15 and TRBJ1-1; unclear D gene. CDR1 LNHNV and CDR2 YYDKDF come from the germline V gene (reference sequence). V was shortened by 0 bases and J by 0 bases, with 8 bases between the two germline ends. The CDR3 spans 15 residues. CDR3 sequence reads: CATSRDSEMNTEAFF. CDR3 in DNA: TGTGCCACCAGCAGAGATTCGGAGATGAACACTGAAGCTTTCTTT.

The chain is built from TRBV15 and TRBJ1-2, with 9 positions matching TRBD1. J lost 6 bases, V lost 5 bases, and 16 bases had no gene match. This CDR3 has 17 amino acids. The germline V gene has CDR1 LNHNV and CDR2 YYDKDF (reference sequence). The CDR3 DNA sequence: TGTGCCACCAGCTCCAAGCTCCAACAGGGGGCGCAGAATGGCTACACCTTC. Translating it yields CATSSKLQQGAQNGYTF.

This clone was seen only a few times. The rearrangement uses TRBV4-2 and TRBJ1-4; the D is unclear. The CDR3 totals 14 residues. V shed 1 base and J shed 5 bases, with 8 bases lying between them. Germline V gene sequence: CDR1 LGHNA, CDR2 YNFKEQ. The CDR3: CASSQGIENEKLFF. The CDR3 DNA is TGTGCCAGCAGCCAAGGGATCGAGAATGAAAAACTGTTTTTT.

This chain links TRBV27 with TRBJ2-6, with D maybe TRBD1 (6 bases). Trimming pared 5 bases from V and 4 bases from J, leaving 12 bases between. The CDR3 has 15 amino acids. In germline, CDR1 is MNHEY, CDR2 SMNVEV (reference sequence). CDR3 amino acids: CASSPTGLGANVLTF. DNA for the CDR3: TGTGCCAGCAGTCCTACAGGGTTAGGGGCCAACGTCCTGACTTTC.

The chain recombines TRBV27 with TRBJ2-1; no definite D call. Germline CDR1 is MNHEY and CDR2 is SMNVEV (reference sequence). The CDR3 extends over 13 amino acids. V gave up 4 bases and J gave up 7 bases, with 11 bases separating them. CDR3 protein: CASSSRGINEQFF. In DNA form, the CDR3 reads TGTGCCAGCAGTTCAAGAGGCATAAATGAGCAGTTCTTC.

The V call is TRBV25-1, the J call TRBJ1-5; D remains unclear. Per germline, CDR1 MGHDK and CDR2 SYGVNS. The CDR3 runs 14 residues. Between the trimmed V and J ends, which lost 2 bases and 3 bases, there was a span of 8 bases. The CDR3 loop is CASSEGLNNQPQHF. The CDR3 DNA reads TGTGCCAGCAGTGAAGGCCTCAACAATCAGCCCCAGCATTTT.

The chain carries TRBV7-3 and TRBJ1-2, with TRBD1 matching 7 bases. The CDR3 totals 14 residues. The trim removed 0 bases at V and 4 bases at J, leaving 2 bases unmatched. CDR1 is SGHTA, CDR2 FQGTGA, per germline. The CDR3 protein is CASSLTGGTYGYTF. In nucleotides, the CDR3 is TGTGCCAGCAGCTTAACAGGGGGCACCTATGGCTACACCTTC. Filled out from reference TRBV7-3 and TRBJ1-2, the complete variable domain reads GAGVSQTPSNKVTEKGKYVELRCDPISGHTALYWYRQSLGQGPEFLIYFQGTGAADDSGLPNDRFFAVRPEGSVSTLKIQRTERGDSAVYLCASSLTGGTYGYTFGSGTRLTVV.

This chain joins TRBV4-1 and TRBJ1-2; no clear D gene. Germline values: CDR1 MGHRA, CDR2 YSYEKL. CDR3 size: 14 residues. Trimming removed 0 bases at V and 8 bases at J, with 13 bases between. CDR3 sequence: CASSQDYVVGGYTF. The CDR3 DNA sequence: TGCGCCAGCAGCCAAGACTACGTGGTAGGGGGCTACACCTTC.